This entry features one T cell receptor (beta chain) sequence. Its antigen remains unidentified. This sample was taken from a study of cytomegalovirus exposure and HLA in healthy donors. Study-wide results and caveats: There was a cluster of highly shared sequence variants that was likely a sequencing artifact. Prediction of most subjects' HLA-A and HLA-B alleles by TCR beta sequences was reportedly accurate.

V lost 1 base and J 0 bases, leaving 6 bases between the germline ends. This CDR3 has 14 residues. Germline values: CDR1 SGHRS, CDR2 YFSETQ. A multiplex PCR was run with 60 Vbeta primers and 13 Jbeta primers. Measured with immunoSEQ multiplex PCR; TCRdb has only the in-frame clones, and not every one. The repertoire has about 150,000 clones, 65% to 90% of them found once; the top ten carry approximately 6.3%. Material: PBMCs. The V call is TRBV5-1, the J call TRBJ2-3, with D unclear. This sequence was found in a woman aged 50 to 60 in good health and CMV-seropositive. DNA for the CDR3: TGCGCCAGCAGCTTGAAGACTAGCACAGATACGCAGTATTTT. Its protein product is CASSLKTSTDTQYF.